The rows below give T cell receptor beta chains drawn from one sample of a study of OX40 agonist ivuxolimab in advanced cancers. TCRdb's copy holds only in-frame clones and misses some; the assay was immunoSEQ multiplex PCR. Among approximately 84,000 clones, about 90% were seen once, and the ten largest hold more than 0.35%. The specimen comprised CD4+ or CD8+ T cells sorted from blood, sampled in a trial of the OX40 agonist ivuxolimab. The receptors come from an adult with an advanced solid tumor such as melanoma, head and neck, liver or kidney cancer. CDR3s include the opening cysteine and the closing phenylalanine or tryptophan.

v_call	cdr3_aa
TRBV5-1	CASSRYDRGIGNQPQHF
TRBV19	CASSTGQREGTDTQYF
TRBV12-5	CASGPRAAYEQYF
TRBV5-1	CASSEGALGNQPQHF
TRBV15	CATSRVGGAQETQYF
TRBV7-9	CASLAGYQGTQYF
TRBV6-5	CASSAGTGLNQPQHF
TRBV7-2	CASSRVVGGPETQYF
TRBV6-5	CASSYSRWGQPQHF
TRBV19	CASNGGMRTDTQYF
TRBV6-1	CASSDIGDFNQPQHF
TRBV28	CASNSGSQVVIGYGYTF
TRBV28	CASTPLKRGYYEQYF
TRBV6-1	CASSDRKYGYTF
TRBV6-1	CASSEALTALADGSQETQYF
TRBV28	CASSLGAGLAGSRNAEQYF
TRBV6-6	CASRGDYGYTF
TRBV9	CASTLAAHSTDTQYF
TRBV5-4	CASSLGRNNEQFF
TRBV6-5	CASSYSGRGSSYEQYF
TRBV4-2	CASSQEVLGLADSYEQYF
TRBV5-1	CASSPGQSYNEQFF
TRBV28	CASSSTRLAGALSYEQYF
TRBV6-1	CASSDLSGSETDTQYF
TRBV19	CASSMGQGRETQYF
TRBV30	CAWSVESNYGYTF
TRBV4-2	CASSPIGLDQPQHF
TRBV5-4	CASSLALSTDTQYF
TRBV2	CASWDGRWEQYF
TRBV4-1	CASSQDQIGLNEKLFF
TRBV28	CASSGRDRERPGPGYTF
TRBV4-3	CASSQDYFQGGTGELFF
TRBV15	CATSRDRSQGKEKLFF
TRBV29-1	CSVEPGARYNEQFF
TRBV18	CASSEGQSYGGSYEQYF
TRBV6-5	CASSYSDRGPYEQYF
TRBV18	CASSKGGSSSLGETQYF
TRBV6-5	CASSYASGSSYEQYF
TRBV29-1	CSVDIRGPPYEQYF
TRBV27	CASSFLVGGGNIQYF
TRBV16	CASSQWGSGELFF
TRBV7-9	CASSLDRATDTQYF
TRBV10-3	CAIRSSGSQGTQYF
TRBV2	CASTVTGSYNEQFF
TRBV6-6	CASSRGEGGNTEAFF
TRBV5-1	CASSLVQDGASNYGYTF
TRBV18	CASSPGPNTGELFF
TRBV30	CAWSVRGTASYEQYF
TRBV5-1	CASSLTLSVNEQFF
TRBV7-2	CASSLREVETQYF
TRBV7-9	CASSLGVGGYTF
TRBV9	CASSVGMGQGTYEQFF
TRBV11-2	CASSLDGSGRAWYNEQFF
TRBV7-2	CASNRQGEKLFF
TRBV7-3	CASSSGASGAFNEQFF
TRBV28	CASSTGTDYEKLFF
TRBV5-1	CASSLGLAGTDTQYF